Listed below are T cell receptor beta chains from one sample, sequenced in a study of CDR3 diversity in severe acne. TCRdb ran MiXCR on the PCR reads and lists one entry per CDR3 protein. The table has more than 85,000 distinct CDR3 sequences, roughly 51% seen once. Specimen: blood. The receptors shown here come from a male donor with acne. The CDR3 runs from the conserved cysteine through the conserved F or W. A D gene is named only where the DNA matches it firmly. A row's size may be missing; if present it is once, few, many or a size class.

size	J	V	D	CDR3	DNA
few	TRBJ2-5	TRBV7-9	NA	CASSLVGALGETQYF	TGTGCCAGCAGCTTAGTGGGGGCGCTGGGGGAGACCCAGTACTTC
once	TRBJ2-6	TRBV15	TRBD2	CATSGLAGEKTNVLTF	TGTGCCACCAGCGGACTAGCGGGAGAGAAGACCAACGTCCTGACTTTC
many	TRBJ1-2	TRBV6-5	NA	CASRPERRLYGYTF	TGTGCCAGCAGGCCCGAGCGACGCCTGTATGGCTACACCTTC
NA	TRBJ1-5	TRBV25-1	NA	CASSEFGQPQHF	TGTGCCAGCAGTGAATTTGGTCAGCCCCAGCATTTT
NA	TRBJ2-5	TRBV27	NA	CASSPRHGGYEETQYF	TGTGCCAGCAGTCCACGACATGGGGGTTATGAGGAGACCCAGTACTTC
NA	TRBJ2-5	TRBV25-1	TRBD2	CASSYSGRAPSETQYF	TGTGCCAGCAGTTATAGCGGGAGGGCCCCTTCAGAGACCCAGTACTTC
NA	TRBJ1-6	TRBV2	TRBD1	CASQGTGRTPLHF	TGTGCCAGCCAGGGGACAGGGAGGACACCCCTCCACTTT
NA	TRBJ2-7	TRBV7-2	TRBD2	CASSLATGGEQYF	TGTGCCAGCAGCTTAGCCACCGGGGGGGAGCAGTACTTC
many	TRBJ1-4	TRBV25-1	NA	CASSDWTFKGEKLFF	TGTGCCAGCAGTGATTGGACTTTCAAGGGAGAAAAACTGTTTTTT
NA	TRBJ1-5	TRBV12-3/TRBV12-4	NA	CASSFPGQPQHF	TGTGCCAGCAGTTTCCCCGGACAGCCCCAGCATTTT
NA	TRBJ2-7	TRBV15	TRBD1	CATSRDRGHEQYF	TGTGCCACCAGCAGAGACAGGGGGCACGAGCAGTACTTC
NA	TRBJ2-2	TRBV2	TRBD2	CASSETSGRAPGELFF	TGTGCCAGCAGTGAAACTAGCGGGAGGGCCCCCGGGGAGCTGTTTTTT
NA	TRBJ1-2	TRBV29-1	TRBD1	CSALDRGGGYTF	TGCAGCGCTCTGGACAGGGGTGGTGGCTACACCTTC
few	TRBJ2-3	TRBV6-4	NA	CASSDSITDTQYF	TGTGCCAGCAGTGACTCGATCACAGATACGCAGTATTTT
many	TRBJ2-7	TRBV4-3	TRBD2	CASSQAASGGALYEQYF	TGCGCCAGCAGCCAAGCAGCTAGCGGGGGGGCCCTCTACGAGCAGTACTTC
many	TRBJ2-5	TRBV6-4	TRBD2	CASSDWGGGAETQYF	TGTGCCAGCAGTGACTGGGGCGGGGGGGCGGAGACCCAGTACTTC
NA	TRBJ2-7	TRBV13	TRBD2	CASSDRTSGRGPCSYEQYF	TGTGCCAGCAGCGACCGGACTAGCGGGAGGGGCCCGTGCTCCTACGAGCAGTACTTC
few	TRBJ2-5	TRBV5-1	NA	CASSLETLGETQYF	TGCGCCAGCAGCTTGGAGACGCTGGGAGAGACCCAGTACTTC
NA	TRBJ1-1	TRBV25-1	NA	CASSQQLTEAFF	TGTGCCAGCAGTCAACAACTCACTGAAGCTTTCTTT
NA	TRBJ1-2	TRBV29-1	TRBD1	CSDTDREGGYTF	TGCAGCGATACGGACAGGGAGGGGGGCTACACCTTC
NA	TRBJ1-2	TRBV12-3/TRBV12-4	NA	CASSLSLRGYTF	TGTGCCAGCAGTTTGAGTCTCAGGGGCTACACCTTC
NA	TRBJ1-5	TRBV2	NA	CASSERAGDQPQHF	TGTGCCAGCAGTGAAAGGGCAGGGGATCAGCCCCAGCATTTT
many	TRBJ1-4	TRBV19	TRBD1	CASSSGTVFNEKLFF	TGTGCCAGTAGTTCAGGGACAGTCTTTAATGAAAAACTGTTTTTT
NA	TRBJ1-4	TRBV11-1	NA	CASSGPTEEGKPFF	TGTGCCAGCAGCGGCCCAACAGAGGAGGGAAAACCGTTTTTT
many	TRBJ2-2	TRBV20-1	TRBD1	CSVDRGGARTGELFF	TGCAGTGTCGATCGAGGGGGCGCGAGGACCGGGGAGCTGTTTTTT
NA	TRBJ2-2	TRBV7-9	TRBD1	CASSPTGTENTGELFF	TGTGCCAGCAGTCCCACCGGGACAGAAAACACCGGGGAGCTGTTTTTT
many	TRBJ2-3	TRBV10-3	TRBD1	CAISETGESDTQYF	TGTGCCATCAGTGAGACAGGGGAGTCCGATACGCAGTATTTT
few	TRBJ1-4	TRBV11-2	TRBD1	CASRKNRGDEKLFF	TGTGCCAGCAGGAAGAACAGGGGAGACGAAAAACTGTTTTTT
many	TRBJ1-5	TRBV5-6	NA	CASSPTGTQSNQPQHF	TGTGCCAGCAGCCCTACCGGGACACAAAGCAATCAGCCCCAGCATTTT
NA	TRBJ1-6	TRBV27	TRBD1	CASSLSGRQGANSPLHF	TGTGCCAGCAGTTTATCCGGCAGACAGGGGGCAAATTCACCCCTCCACTTT
NA	TRBJ1-1	TRBV6-6	NA	CASSYVGARDTEAFF	TGTGCCAGCAGTTACGTAGGGGCTAGGGACACTGAAGCTTTCTTT